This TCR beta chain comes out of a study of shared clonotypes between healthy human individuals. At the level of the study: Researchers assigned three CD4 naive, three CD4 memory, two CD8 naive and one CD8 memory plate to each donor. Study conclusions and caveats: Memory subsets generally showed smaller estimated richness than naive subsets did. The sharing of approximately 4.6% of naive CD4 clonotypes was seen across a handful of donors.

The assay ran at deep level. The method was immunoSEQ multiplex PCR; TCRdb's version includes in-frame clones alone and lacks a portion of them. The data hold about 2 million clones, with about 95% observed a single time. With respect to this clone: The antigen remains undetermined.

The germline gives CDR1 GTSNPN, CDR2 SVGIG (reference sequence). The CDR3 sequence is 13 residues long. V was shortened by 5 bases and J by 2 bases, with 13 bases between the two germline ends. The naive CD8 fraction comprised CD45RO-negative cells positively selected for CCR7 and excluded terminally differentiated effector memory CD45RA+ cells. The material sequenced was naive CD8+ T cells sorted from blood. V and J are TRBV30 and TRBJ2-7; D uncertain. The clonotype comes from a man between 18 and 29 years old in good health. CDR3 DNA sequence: TGTGCCTGGCAGTCGGACGGGCCCTACGAGCAGTACTTC. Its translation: CAWQSDGPYEQYF.